This paragraph reports one T cell receptor (beta chain). The data stem from a study of radiotherapy plus CTLA-4 blockade in lung cancer. Chemo-refractory metastatic non-small-cell lung cancer patients received focal radiation with ipilimumab CTLA-4 blockade. TCRdb's table, derived via immunoSEQ multiplex PCR, lists solely in-frame clones and lacks some. The sample has tens of thousands of clones; 70% to 80% are singletons. This clonotype was obtained from a human donor with non-small cell lung cancer who had stable disease on radiotherapy plus ipilimumab. The input for sequencing was peripheral blood, taken from a patient treated with radiotherapy plus ipilimumab.

CDR3 sequence: CASSLPGTEYNEQFF. The CDR3 DNA reads TGTGCCAGCAGTTTACCCGGGACTGAATACAATGAGCAGTTCTTC. The J gene is TRBJ2-1, the V gene TRBV27, with a weak D call TRBD2 (6 bases). V was clipped by 2 bases and J by 4 bases, with 12 bases between them. The CDR3 extends over 15 amino acids. From germline, CDR1 is MNHEY and CDR2 SMNVEV (reference sequence).